This T cell receptor (beta chain) stems from a study of T cells after yellow fever vaccination. The CDR3 extends over 14 amino acids. Trimming pared 4 bases from V and 7 bases from J, leaving 14 bases between. Via MiXCR, TCRdb re-called the 5' RACE reads, giving one row per CDR3 protein. This repertoire shows hundreds of thousands of distinct CDR3 sequences, about a fifth found once; its top ten account for more than 13%. The origin of this receptor is a man aged 30 to 39 who received the YFV17D yellow fever vaccine. The specimen comprised PBMCs, sampled 15 days after the yellow fever booster vaccination. The chain carries TRBV12-3 or TRBV12-4 and TRBJ2-1; a weak D match, TRBD1 (7 bases). The CDR3 sequence: CASSSQGGINEQFF. DNA of the CDR3: TGTGCCAGCAGTTCCCAGGGGGGCATAAATGAGCAGTTCTTC.